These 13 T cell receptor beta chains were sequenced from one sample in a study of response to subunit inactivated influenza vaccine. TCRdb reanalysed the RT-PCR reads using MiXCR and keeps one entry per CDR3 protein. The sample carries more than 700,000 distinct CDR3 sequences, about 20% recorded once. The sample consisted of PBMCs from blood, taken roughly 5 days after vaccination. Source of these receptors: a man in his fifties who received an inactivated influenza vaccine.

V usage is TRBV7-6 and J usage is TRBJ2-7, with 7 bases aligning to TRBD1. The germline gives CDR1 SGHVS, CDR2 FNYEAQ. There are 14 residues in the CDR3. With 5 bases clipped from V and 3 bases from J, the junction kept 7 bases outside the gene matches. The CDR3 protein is CASSPGQINYEQYF. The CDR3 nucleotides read TGTGCCAGCAGCCCGGGACAGATTAACTACGAGCAGTACTTC.

CDR3 protein: CASSEGAGRVEQYF. The CDR3 nucleotides read TGTGCCAGCAGTGAAGGGGCAGGGAGGGTCGAGCAGTACTTC. The genes are TRBV7-2 and TRBJ2-7; 7 nucleotides line up with TRBD2. The germline V gene encodes CDR1 SGHTA and CDR2 FQGNSA. Trimming removed 6 bases from V and 6 bases from J; junction bases left unmatched: 11. The CDR3 is made up of 14 amino acids.

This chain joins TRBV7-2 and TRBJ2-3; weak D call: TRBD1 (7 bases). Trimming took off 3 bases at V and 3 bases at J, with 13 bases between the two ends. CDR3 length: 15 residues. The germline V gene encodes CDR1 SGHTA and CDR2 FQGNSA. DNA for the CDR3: TGTGCCAGCAGCTTCCAGGGGGGTGGGACAGATACGCAGTATTTT. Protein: CASSFQGGGTDTQYF.

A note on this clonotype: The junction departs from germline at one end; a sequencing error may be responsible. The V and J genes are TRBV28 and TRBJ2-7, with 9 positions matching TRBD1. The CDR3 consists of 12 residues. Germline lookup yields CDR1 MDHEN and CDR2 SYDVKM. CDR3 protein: CASSSSGTGKVF. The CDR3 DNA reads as TGTGCCAGCAGCTCCTCCGGGACAGGGAAGGTCTTC.

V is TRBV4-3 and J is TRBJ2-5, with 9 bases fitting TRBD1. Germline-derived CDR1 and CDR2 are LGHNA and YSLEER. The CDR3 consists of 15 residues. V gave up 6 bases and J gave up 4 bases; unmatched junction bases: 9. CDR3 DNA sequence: TGCGCCAGCAGTCCCGGGACAGGGATATTAGAGACCCAGTACTTC. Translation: CASSPGTGILETQYF.

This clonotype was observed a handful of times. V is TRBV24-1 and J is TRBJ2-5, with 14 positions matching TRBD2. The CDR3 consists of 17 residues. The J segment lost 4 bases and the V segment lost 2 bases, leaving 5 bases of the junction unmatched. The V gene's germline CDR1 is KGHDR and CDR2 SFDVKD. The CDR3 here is CATSDSGLAGGSETQYF. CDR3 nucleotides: TGTGCCACCAGTGATTCCGGACTAGCGGGGGGATCAGAGACCCAGTACTTC.

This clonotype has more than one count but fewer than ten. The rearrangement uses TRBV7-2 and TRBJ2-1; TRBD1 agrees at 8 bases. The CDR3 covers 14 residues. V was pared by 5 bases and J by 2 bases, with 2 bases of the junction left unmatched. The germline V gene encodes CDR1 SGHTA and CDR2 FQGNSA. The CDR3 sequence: CASSGQGTYNEQFF. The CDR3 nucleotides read TGTGCCAGCAGCGGACAGGGAACCTACAATGAGCAGTTCTTC.

CDR3 sequence reads: CASTTGLLYGYTF. The DNA for the CDR3 is TGTGCCAGCACCACCGGGCTCCTATATGGCTACACCTTC. The V gene is TRBV7-9, the J gene TRBJ1-2; D gene unclear. This CDR3 is built from 13 residues. Germline assignment: CDR1 SEHNR and CDR2 FQNEAQ (reference sequence). Trimming took off 7 bases at V and 5 bases at J, with 14 bases between the two ends.

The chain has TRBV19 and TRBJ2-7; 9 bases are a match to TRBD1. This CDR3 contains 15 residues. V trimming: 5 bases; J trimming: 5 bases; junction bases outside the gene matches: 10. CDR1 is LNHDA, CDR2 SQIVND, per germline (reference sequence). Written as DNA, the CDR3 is TGTGCCAGTAGTCTCCTACAGGGGGCAACCCACGAGCAGTACTTC. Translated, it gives CASSLLQGATHEQYF.

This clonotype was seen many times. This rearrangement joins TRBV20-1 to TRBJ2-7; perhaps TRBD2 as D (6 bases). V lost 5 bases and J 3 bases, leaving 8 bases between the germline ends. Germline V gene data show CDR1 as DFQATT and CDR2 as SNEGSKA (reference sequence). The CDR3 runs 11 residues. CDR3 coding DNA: TGCAGTGCTGGGACTGGCTACGAGCAGTACTTC. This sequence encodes CSAGTGYEQYF.

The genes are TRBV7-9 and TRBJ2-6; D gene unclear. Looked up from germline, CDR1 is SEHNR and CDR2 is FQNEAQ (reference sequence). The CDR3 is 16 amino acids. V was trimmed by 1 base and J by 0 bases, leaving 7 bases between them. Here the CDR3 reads CASSLVGVSGANVLTF. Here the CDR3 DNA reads TGTGCCAGCAGCTTAGTTGGGGTCTCTGGGGCCAACGTCCTGACTTTC.

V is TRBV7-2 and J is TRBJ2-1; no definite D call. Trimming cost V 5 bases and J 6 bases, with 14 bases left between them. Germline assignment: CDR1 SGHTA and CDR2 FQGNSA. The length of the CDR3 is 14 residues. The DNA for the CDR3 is TGTGCCAGCAGCCCTCCCCGCTTTTTCAATGAGCAGTTCTTC. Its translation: CASSPPRFFNEQFF. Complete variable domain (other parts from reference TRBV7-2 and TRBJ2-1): GAGVSQSPSNKVTEKGKDVELRCDPISGHTALYWYRQSLGQGLEFLIYFQGNSAPDKSGLPSDRFSAERTGGSVSTLTIQRTQQEDSAVYLCASSPPRFFNEQFFGPGTRLTVL.

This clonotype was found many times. CDR3 DNA: TGTGCCAGCAGCTCCGACTTTGGGGCGGGAGGCCGCTGGACCCAGTACTTC. Translated, it gives CASSSDFGAGGRWTQYF. The chain uses TRBV7-6 and TRBJ2-5; 8 bases line up with TRBD2. CDR1 is SGHVS, CDR2 FNYEAQ, per germline. With V trimmed by 4 bases and J by 7 bases, 17 bases remained unmatched. This CDR3 contains 17 residues.